The 24 T cell receptor beta chains listed next were all sequenced from one sample in a study of cytomegalovirus exposure and HLA in healthy donors. Use of 60 Vbeta and 13 Jbeta primers characterized the PCR. The assay was immunoSEQ multiplex PCR, and TCRdb's table has in-frame clones only and misses some. Among tens of thousands of clones listed, over 75% were seen once. Sequenced sample: PBMCs. The receptors here all came from a male donor in good health and CMV-seronegative.

This clone has a handful of counts. The J gene is TRBJ1-1, the V gene TRBV6-5; D possibly corresponds to TRBD1 (5 bases). The germline V gene encodes CDR1 MNHEY and CDR2 SVGAGI. Deletions cut 7 bases from V and 0 bases from J, with 15 bases between. The CDR3 runs to 15 residues. The CDR3 DNA sequence: TGTGCCAGCAATTGGGGATCGGGGGTGAACACTGAAGCTTTCTTT. This codes for CASNWGSGVNTEAFF.

V is TRBV19 and J is TRBJ2-3; 7 bases map to TRBD1. The CDR3 spans 15 residues. The V segment lost 6 bases and the J segment 1 base; nucleotides outside the gene matches: 7. Germline CDR1 and CDR2: LNHDA and SQIVND (reference sequence). This CDR3 is CASRIPGTGTDTQYF. The CDR3 DNA reads as TGTGCCAGTAGAATCCCTGGGACAGGCACAGATACGCAGTATTTT.

V and J are TRBV5-4 and TRBJ1-2, with 7 bases identical to TRBD1. Trimming at V came to 4 bases and at J to 4 bases, leaving 7 bases not matched to a gene. Germline values: CDR1 SGHNT, CDR2 YYREEE (reference sequence). This CDR3 has 14 amino acids. CDR3 protein: CASSRPDRSYGYTF. CDR3 nucleotide sequence: TGTGCCAGCAGCCGCCCGGACAGGAGCTATGGCTACACCTTC. The whole variable domain, filled in from reference TRBV5-4 and TRBJ1-2, reads ETGVTQSPTHLIKTRGQQVTLRCSSQSGHNTVSWYQQALGQGPQFIFQYYREEENGRGNFPPRFSGLQFPNYSSELNVNALELDDSALYLCASSRPDRSYGYTFGSGTRLTVV.

The chain links TRBV7-8 to TRBJ1-4; no clear D gene. Trimming shortened V by 5 bases and J by 0 bases, and 16 bases separated the two germline ends. Germline V gives CDR1 SGHVS, CDR2 FQNEAQ. This CDR3 is built from 17 residues. The CDR3 region is CASSPLAGQSTNEKLFF. The CDR3 DNA reads as TGTGCCAGCAGCCCTCTGGCAGGCCAGTCAACTAATGAAAAACTGTTTTTT.

CDR3 amino acids: CASSRGGTEAFF. For the CDR3, the DNA is TGTGCCAGTAGTCGAGGGGGCACTGAAGCTTTCTTT. This chain links TRBV19 with TRBJ1-1; possibly TRBD1 for D (6 bases). The CDR3 contains 12 residues. V shed 5 bases and J shed 4 bases, with 8 bases lying between them. Per germline, CDR1 LNHDA and CDR2 SQIVND (reference sequence).

The chain joins TRBV30 to TRBJ1-5; D possibly corresponds to TRBD1 (5 bases). The CDR3 length is 15 residues. V was pared by 3 bases and J by 0 bases, with 12 bases between. CDR1 is GTSNPN and CDR2 is SVGIG in the germline V gene (reference sequence). CDR3 in amino acids: CAWREGRFSNQPQHF. The CDR3 DNA follows: TGTGCCTGGAGGGAGGGGAGATTTAGCAATCAGCCCCAGCATTTT.

The rearrangement uses TRBV10-3 and TRBJ1-2; the D gene is possibly TRBD1 (6 bases). V was cut by 3 bases and J by 4 bases, with 12 bases left in between. There are 14 residues in the CDR3. The germline V gene encodes CDR1 ENHRY and CDR2 SYGVKD. DNA for the CDR3: TGTGCCATCAGTGACCAGGGGAAGGCCTATGGCTACACCTTC. Translating it yields CAISDQGKAYGYTF.

V and J are TRBV30 and TRBJ2-7; 14 bases are a match to TRBD2. CDR3 size: 14 residues. Germline lookup yields CDR1 GTSNPN and CDR2 SVGIG (reference sequence). Unmatched junction bases numbered 6, after V lost 5 bases and J lost 6 bases. CDR3 nucleotide sequence: TGTGCCTGGGCCTTGGGACTAGCGGGGGTCGAGCAGTACTTC. It is translated as CAWALGLAGVEQYF.

V gene TRBV6-1 combines with J gene TRBJ1-2; D is perhaps TRBD1 (5 bases). Trimming cost V 5 bases and J 6 bases, with 19 bases left between them. The germline V gene has CDR1 MNHNS and CDR2 SASEGT. This CDR3 is built from 15 residues. The CDR3: CASSQSRGGVDGYTF. In DNA form, the CDR3 reads TGTGCCAGCAGTCAAAGTCGGGGGGGGGTGGATGGCTACACCTTC.

This chain links TRBV7-2 with TRBJ2-1, with 10 bases aligning to TRBD2. From germline, CDR1 is SGHTA and CDR2 FQGNSA. V shed 5 bases, J shed 7 bases, and the junction held 8 bases outside the gene matches. The CDR3 runs 15 residues. The CDR3 protein is CASSTGTSAWNEQFF. CDR3 bases: TGTGCCAGCAGCACCGGGACTAGCGCTTGGAATGAGCAGTTCTTC. The full variable domain, completed using reference TRBV7-2 and TRBJ2-1, is GAGVSQSPSNKVTEKGKDVELRCDPISGHTALYWYRQSLGQGLEFLIYFQGNSAPDKSGLPSDRFSAERTGGSVSTLTIQRTQQEDSAVYLCASSTGTSAWNEQFFGPGTRLTVL.

The chain has TRBV7-3 and TRBJ1-2; 11 nucleotides match TRBD1. Germline CDR1 SGHTA, CDR2 FQGTGA. V dropped 5 bases and J dropped 5; count of bases not matched to a gene: 7. The CDR3 has 15 residues. This CDR3 reads CASSPRTGGSYGYTF. Written as DNA, the CDR3 is TGTGCCAGCAGCCCACGGACAGGGGGCTCGTATGGCTACACCTTC.

The rearrangement uses TRBV7-8 and TRBJ1-5; D is undetermined. With 6 bases removed from V and 2 bases from J, the gap between germline ends came to 11 bases. Germline CDR1 SGHVS, CDR2 FQNEAQ. There are 14 residues in the CDR3. This CDR3 reads CASRPVDRNQPQHF. CDR3 DNA sequence: TGTGCCAGCAGACCGGTCGATCGCAATCAGCCCCAGCATTTT.

The chain employs TRBV2 and TRBJ1-4; 8 bases are shared with TRBD1. Germline V gene sequence: CDR1 SNHLY, CDR2 FYNNEI. This CDR3 spans 17 amino acids. With 6 bases clipped from V and 0 bases from J, the junction kept 9 bases outside the gene matches. Written as DNA, the CDR3 is TGTGCCAGCAGCGGACAGGGAGGGGAAGCAACTAATGAAAAACTGTTTTTT. It codes for CASSGQGGEATNEKLFF. The variable domain in full, with the rest retrieved from reference TRBV2 and TRBJ1-4, is EPEVTQTPSHQVTQMGQEVILRCVPISNHLYFYWYRQILGQKVEFLVSFYNNEISEKSEIFDDQFSVERPDGSNFTLKIRSTKLEDSAMYFCASSGQGGEATNEKLFFGSGTQLSVL.

V is TRBV5-1 and J is TRBJ2-5; D possibly corresponds to TRBD1 (5 bases). This CDR3 comprises 14 residues. From germline, CDR1 is SGHRS and CDR2 YFSETQ. V lost 0 bases and J lost 2, with 8 bases in between. This CDR3 is CASSLGTTQETQYF. The CDR3 DNA is TGCGCCAGCAGCTTGGGGACAACTCAAGAGACCCAGTACTTC.

There are a few counts of this clone. The rearrangement links TRBV7-2 to TRBJ1-5; TRBD1 matches 7 bases. J gave up 6 bases and V 0 bases, and 5 bases lay outside the gene matches. The CDR3 sequence is 15 residues long. The germline V gene has CDR1 SGHTA and CDR2 FQGNSA. The CDR3 is CASSLAGGPAQPQHF. The DNA of the CDR3 is TGTGCCAGCAGCTTAGCAGGGGGCCCGGCTCAGCCCCAGCATTTT.

The chain has TRBV25-1 and TRBJ1-2, with D perhaps matching TRBD1 (5 bases). The germline V gene encodes CDR1 MGHDK and CDR2 SYGVNS. V was pared by 2 bases and J by 4 bases, with 8 bases between. CDR3 length equals 13 residues. The CDR3: CASSEIRGYGYTF. The CDR3 region has the DNA TGTGCCAGCAGTGAAATAAGGGGCTATGGCTACACCTTC.

The CDR3 sequence is CASGDRGPNYGYTF. The CDR3 coding sequence is TGTGCCAGCGGAGACAGGGGTCCTAACTATGGCTACACCTTC. The V and J genes are TRBV6-5 and TRBJ1-2; TRBD1 matches at 8 bases. CDR3 length: 14 residues. V gave up 8 bases and J gave up 0 bases; unmatched junction bases: 5. Germline assignment: CDR1 MNHEY and CDR2 SVGAGI.

The chain recombines TRBV7-3 with TRBJ2-7; 13 bases are a match to TRBD2. CDR3 size: 15 residues. V shed 5 bases and J 5 bases; nucleotides not matched to a gene: 6. Germline values: CDR1 SGHTA, CDR2 FQGTGA. The CDR3 region is CASSPRTSGGHEQYF. DNA for the CDR3: TGTGCCAGCAGCCCGCGGACTAGCGGGGGACACGAGCAGTACTTC.

The rearrangement joins TRBV6-5 to TRBJ1-6, with TRBD1 as a possible D gene (6 bases). The CDR3 runs 15 residues. The germline gives CDR1 MNHEY, CDR2 SVGAGI. V was pared by 5 bases and J by 3 bases, with 11 bases between. DNA of the CDR3: TGTGCCAGCAGTGCCTCGGGACACTATAATTCACCCCTCCACTTT. Translated, it gives CASSASGHYNSPLHF.

The J gene is TRBJ2-1, the V gene TRBV10-3; 10 nucleotides align to TRBD2. Germline CDR1 is ENHRY and CDR2 is SYGVKD. This CDR3 region has 15 residues. J gave up 7 bases and V 7 bases, and 10 bases lay outside the gene matches. The chain's CDR3 is CAIMGTSGVWNEQFF. CDR3 DNA: TGTGCCATCATGGGCACTAGCGGGGTATGGAATGAGCAGTTCTTC.

This chain uses TRBV7-3 with TRBJ2-3; 9 bases fit TRBD2. The J segment lost 6 bases and the V segment lost 2 bases, leaving 3 bases of the junction unmatched. Germline V gives CDR1 SGHTA, CDR2 FQGTGA. The CDR3 is 14 amino acids. The CDR3 DNA reads TGTGCCAGCAGCTTAGCCCTAGCGGGGGATACGCAGTATTTT. It codes for CASSLALAGDTQYF.

V gene TRBV5-6 combines with J gene TRBJ2-7, with 11 bases fitting TRBD1. The germline gives CDR1 SGHDT, CDR2 YYEEEE. There are 15 residues in the CDR3. V dropped 4 bases and J dropped 4; count of bases not matched to a gene: 7. The CDR3 DNA follows: TGTGCCAGCAGCGGGGGGACAGGGGGTATATACGAGCAGTACTTC. Translated: CASSGGTGGIYEQYF.

About this clone: One junction end does not reproduce the germline sequence, and a read error may be involved. The J gene is TRBJ1-5, the V gene TRBV7-9, with TRBD1 as a possible D gene (6 bases). Germline loops: CDR1 SEHNR, CDR2 FQNEAQ (reference sequence). The CDR3 length is 15 residues. This CDR3 is CSSSLGAGGPQPQHF. The CDR3 DNA reads as TGTTCCAGCAGCTTAGGGGCCGGGGGGCCTCAGCCCCAGCATTTT.

The chain joins TRBV4-3 to TRBJ1-1; D is ambiguous. The germline CDR1 and CDR2 sequences are LGHNA and YSLEER. Trimming removed 3 bases from V and 1 base from J, with 9 bases in between. CDR3 length: 14 amino acids. CDR3 nucleotides: TGCGCCAGCAGCCACACGGGGTGGAACACTGAAGCTTTCTTT. Encoded protein: CASSHTGWNTEAFF.